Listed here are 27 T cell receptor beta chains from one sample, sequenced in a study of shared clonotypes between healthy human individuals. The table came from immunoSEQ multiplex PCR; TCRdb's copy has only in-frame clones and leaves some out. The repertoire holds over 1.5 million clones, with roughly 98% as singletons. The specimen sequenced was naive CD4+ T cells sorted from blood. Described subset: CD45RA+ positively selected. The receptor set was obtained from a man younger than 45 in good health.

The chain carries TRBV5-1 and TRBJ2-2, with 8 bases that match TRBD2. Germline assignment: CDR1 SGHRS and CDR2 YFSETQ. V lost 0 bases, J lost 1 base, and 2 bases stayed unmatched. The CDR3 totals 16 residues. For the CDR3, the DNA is TGCGCCAGCAGCTTGGTGGCGGGAGGGAACACCGGGGAGCTGTTTTTT. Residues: CASSLVAGGNTGELFF.

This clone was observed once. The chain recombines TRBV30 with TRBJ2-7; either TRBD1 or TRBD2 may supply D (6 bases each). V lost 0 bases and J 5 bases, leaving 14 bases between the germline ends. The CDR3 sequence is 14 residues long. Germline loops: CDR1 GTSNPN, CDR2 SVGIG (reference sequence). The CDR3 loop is CAWSVLGGNNEQYF. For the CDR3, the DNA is TGTGCCTGGAGTGTCCTCGGGGGCAATAACGAGCAGTACTTC.

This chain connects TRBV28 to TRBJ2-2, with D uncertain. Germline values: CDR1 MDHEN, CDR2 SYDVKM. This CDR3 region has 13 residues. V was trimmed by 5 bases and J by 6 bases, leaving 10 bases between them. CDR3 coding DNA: TGTGCCAGCAGTCCACCCCTGGCCGGGGAGCTGTTTTTT. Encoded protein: CASSPPLAGELFF.

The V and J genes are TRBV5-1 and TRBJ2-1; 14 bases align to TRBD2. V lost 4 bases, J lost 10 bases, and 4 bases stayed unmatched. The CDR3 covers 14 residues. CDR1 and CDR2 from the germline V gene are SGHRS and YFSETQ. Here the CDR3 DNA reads TGCGCCAGCAGCCCGGGACTAGCGGGAGTCGAGCAGTTCTTC. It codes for CASSPGLAGVEQFF. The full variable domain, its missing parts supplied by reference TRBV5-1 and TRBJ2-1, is KAGVTQTPRYLIKTRGQQVTLSCSPISGHRSVSWYQQTPGQGLQFLFEYFSETQRNKGNFPGRFSGRQFSNSRSEMNVSTLELGDSALYLCASSPGLAGVEQFFGPGTRLTVL.

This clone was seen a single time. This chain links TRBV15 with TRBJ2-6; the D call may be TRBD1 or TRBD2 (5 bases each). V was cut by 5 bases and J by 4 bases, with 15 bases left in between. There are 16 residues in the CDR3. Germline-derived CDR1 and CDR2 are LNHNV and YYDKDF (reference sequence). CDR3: CATSQAGSSGANVLTF. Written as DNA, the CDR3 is TGTGCCACCAGCCAGGCAGGGAGTTCCGGGGCCAACGTCCTGACTTTC.

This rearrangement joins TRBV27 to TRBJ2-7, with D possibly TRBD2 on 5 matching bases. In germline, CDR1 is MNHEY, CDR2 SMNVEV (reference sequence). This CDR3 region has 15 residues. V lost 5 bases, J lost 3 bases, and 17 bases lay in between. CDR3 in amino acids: CASSRIKGAIYEQYF. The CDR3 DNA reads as TGTGCCAGCAGTCGGATAAAGGGAGCTATCTACGAGCAGTACTTC.

The CDR3 reads CASSQDRAGFLSGTGELFF. The CDR3 DNA reads TGTGCCAGCAGCCAAGATAGAGCAGGGTTTTTATCGGGCACCGGGGAGCTGTTTTTT. J is TRBJ2-2 and V is TRBV14, with D possibly TRBD1 on 5 matching bases. The CDR3 contains 19 residues. Trimming pared 0 bases from V and 4 bases from J, leaving 21 bases between. Per the germline V gene, CDR1 is SGHDN and CDR2 is FVKESK.

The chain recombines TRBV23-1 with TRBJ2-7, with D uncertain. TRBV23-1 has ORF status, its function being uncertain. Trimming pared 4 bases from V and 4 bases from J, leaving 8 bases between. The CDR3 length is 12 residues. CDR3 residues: CASSPVVYEQYF. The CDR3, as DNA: TGCGCCAGCAGTCCAGTAGTATACGAGCAGTACTTC.

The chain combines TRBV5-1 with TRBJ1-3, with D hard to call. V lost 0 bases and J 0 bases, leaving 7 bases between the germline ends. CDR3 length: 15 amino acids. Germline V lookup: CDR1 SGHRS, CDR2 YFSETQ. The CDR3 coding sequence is TGCGCCAGCAGCTTGGAGAAAAGCTCTGGAAACACCATATATTTT. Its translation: CASSLEKSSGNTIYF.

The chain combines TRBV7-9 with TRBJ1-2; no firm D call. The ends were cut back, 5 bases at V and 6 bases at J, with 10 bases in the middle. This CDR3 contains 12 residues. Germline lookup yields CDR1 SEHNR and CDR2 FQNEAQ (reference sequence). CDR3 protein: CASSPYRHGYTF. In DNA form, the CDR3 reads TGTGCCAGCAGCCCCTATCGGCATGGCTACACCTTC.

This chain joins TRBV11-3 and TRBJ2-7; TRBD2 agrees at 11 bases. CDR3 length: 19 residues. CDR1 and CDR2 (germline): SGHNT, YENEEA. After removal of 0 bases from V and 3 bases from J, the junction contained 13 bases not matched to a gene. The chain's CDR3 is CASSLEATSGILTHYEQYF. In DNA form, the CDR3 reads TGTGCCAGCAGCTTAGAGGCGACTAGCGGGATCCTCACCCACTACGAGCAGTACTTC.

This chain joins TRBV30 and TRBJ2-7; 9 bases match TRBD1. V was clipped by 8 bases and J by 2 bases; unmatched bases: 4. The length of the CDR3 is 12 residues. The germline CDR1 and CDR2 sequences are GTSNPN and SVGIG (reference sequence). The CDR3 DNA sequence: TGTGCCGGAAGACAGGGGGCCTACGAGCAGTACTTC. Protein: CAGRQGAYEQYF.

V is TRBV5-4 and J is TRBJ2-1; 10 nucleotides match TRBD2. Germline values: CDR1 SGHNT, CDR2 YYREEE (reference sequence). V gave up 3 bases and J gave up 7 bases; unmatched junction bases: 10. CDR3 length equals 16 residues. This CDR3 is CASSSGGAGGRNEQFF. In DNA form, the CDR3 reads TGTGCCAGCAGCTCCGGAGGAGCGGGAGGGCGGAATGAGCAGTTCTTC.

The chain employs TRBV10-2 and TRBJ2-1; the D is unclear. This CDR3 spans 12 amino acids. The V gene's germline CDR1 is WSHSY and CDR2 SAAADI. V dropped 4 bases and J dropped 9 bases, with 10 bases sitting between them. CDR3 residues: CASSALPFEQFF. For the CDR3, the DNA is TGCGCCAGCAGTGCACTTCCTTTTGAGCAGTTCTTC.

Here the CDR3 reads CASSSGRKTDTQYF. The DNA of the CDR3 is TGTGCCAGCAGTAGTGGGAGAAAAACAGATACGCAGTATTTT. The chain links TRBV6-4 to TRBJ2-3; tentative D call: TRBD2 (5 bases). The V and J ends lost 5 bases and 3 bases respectively, with 12 bases between them. The CDR3 sequence is 14 residues long. Germline values: CDR1 MRHNA, CDR2 SNTAGT.

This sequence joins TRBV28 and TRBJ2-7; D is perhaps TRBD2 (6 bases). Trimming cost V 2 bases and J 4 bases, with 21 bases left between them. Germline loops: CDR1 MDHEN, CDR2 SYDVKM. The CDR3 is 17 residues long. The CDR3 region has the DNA TGTGCCAGCAGTTTACCCCCCGAGGGAAGGACTAATTACGAGCAGTACTTC. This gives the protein CASSLPPEGRTNYEQYF.

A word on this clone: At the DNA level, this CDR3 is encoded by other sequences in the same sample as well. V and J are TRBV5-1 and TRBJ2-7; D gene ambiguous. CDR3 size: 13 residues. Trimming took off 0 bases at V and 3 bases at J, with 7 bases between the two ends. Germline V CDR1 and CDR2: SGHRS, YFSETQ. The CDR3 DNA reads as TGCGCCAGCAGCTTGGGGCTAGTCTACGAGCAGTACTTC. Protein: CASSLGLVYEQYF.

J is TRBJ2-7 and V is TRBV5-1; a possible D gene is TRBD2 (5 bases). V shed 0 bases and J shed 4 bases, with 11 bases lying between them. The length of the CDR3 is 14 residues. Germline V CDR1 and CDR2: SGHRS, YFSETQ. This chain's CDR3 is CASSLVRTGYEQYF. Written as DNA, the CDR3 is TGCGCCAGCAGCTTGGTGAGGACTGGATACGAGCAGTACTTC.

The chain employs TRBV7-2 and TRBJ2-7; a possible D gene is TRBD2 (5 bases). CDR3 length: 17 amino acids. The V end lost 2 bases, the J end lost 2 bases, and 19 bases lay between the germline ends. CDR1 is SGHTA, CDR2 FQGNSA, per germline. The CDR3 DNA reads TGTGCCAGCAGCTTAATCTCGGCTAGCCCCATCCCCTACGAGCAGTACTTC. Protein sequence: CASSLISASPIPYEQYF.

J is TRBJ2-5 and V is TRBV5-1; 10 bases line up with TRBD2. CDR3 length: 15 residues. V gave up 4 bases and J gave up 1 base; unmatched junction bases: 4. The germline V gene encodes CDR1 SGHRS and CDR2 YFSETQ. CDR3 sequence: CASSRGLAVQETQYF. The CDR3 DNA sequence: TGCGCCAGCAGCAGAGGACTAGCGGTCCAAGAGACCCAGTACTTC. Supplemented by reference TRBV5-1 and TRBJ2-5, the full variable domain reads KAGVTQTPRYLIKTRGQQVTLSCSPISGHRSVSWYQQTPGQGLQFLFEYFSETQRNKGNFPGRFSGRQFSNSRSEMNVSTLELGDSALYLCASSRGLAVQETQYFGPGTRLLVL.

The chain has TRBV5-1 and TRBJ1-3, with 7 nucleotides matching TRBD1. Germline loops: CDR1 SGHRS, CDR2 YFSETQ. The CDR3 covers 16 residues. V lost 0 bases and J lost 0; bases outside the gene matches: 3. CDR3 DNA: TGCGCCAGCAGCTTGGGCGACAGGGCCTCTGGAAACACCATATATTTT. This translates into CASSLGDRASGNTIYF.

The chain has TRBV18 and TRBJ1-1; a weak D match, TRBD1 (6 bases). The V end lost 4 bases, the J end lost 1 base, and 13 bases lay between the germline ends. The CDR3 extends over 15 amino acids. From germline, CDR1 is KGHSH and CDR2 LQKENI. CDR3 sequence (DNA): TGTGCCAGCTCACTAAGACAGGAACCGAACACTGAAGCTTTCTTT. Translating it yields CASSLRQEPNTEAFF.

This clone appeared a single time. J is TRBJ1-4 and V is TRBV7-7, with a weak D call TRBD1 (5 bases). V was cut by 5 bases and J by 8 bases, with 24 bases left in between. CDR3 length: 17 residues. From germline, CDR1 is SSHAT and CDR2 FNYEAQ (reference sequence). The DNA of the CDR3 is TGTGCCAGCAGCATAAGCGAAGGACAAGAGGGGCGAGAAAAACTGTTTTTT. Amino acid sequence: CASSISEGQEGREKLFF. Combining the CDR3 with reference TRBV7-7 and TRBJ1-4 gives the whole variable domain GAGVSQSPRYKVTKRGQDVTLRCDPISSHATLYWYQQALGQGPEFLTYFNYEAQPDKSGLPSDRFSAERPEGSISTLTIQRTEQRDSAMYRCASSISEGQEGREKLFFGSGTQLSVL.

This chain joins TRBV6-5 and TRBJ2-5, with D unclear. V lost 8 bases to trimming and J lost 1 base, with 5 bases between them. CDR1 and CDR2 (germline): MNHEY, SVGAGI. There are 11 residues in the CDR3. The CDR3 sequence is CASRGQETQYF. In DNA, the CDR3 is TGTGCCAGCCGCGGCCAAGAGACCCAGTACTTC.

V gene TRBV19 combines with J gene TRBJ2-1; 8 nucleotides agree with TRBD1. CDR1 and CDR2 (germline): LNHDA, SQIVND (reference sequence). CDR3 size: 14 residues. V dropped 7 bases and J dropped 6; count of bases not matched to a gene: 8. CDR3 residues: CASTDRGAVNEQFF. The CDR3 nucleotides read TGTGCCAGTACCGACAGGGGAGCGGTCAATGAGCAGTTCTTC.

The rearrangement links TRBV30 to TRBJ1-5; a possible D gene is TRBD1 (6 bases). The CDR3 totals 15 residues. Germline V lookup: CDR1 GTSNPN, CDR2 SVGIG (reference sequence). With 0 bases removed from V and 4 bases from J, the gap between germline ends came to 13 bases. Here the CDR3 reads CAWSVWGARNQPQHF. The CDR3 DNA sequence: TGTGCCTGGAGTGTTTGGGGGGCTCGGAATCAGCCCCAGCATTTT.

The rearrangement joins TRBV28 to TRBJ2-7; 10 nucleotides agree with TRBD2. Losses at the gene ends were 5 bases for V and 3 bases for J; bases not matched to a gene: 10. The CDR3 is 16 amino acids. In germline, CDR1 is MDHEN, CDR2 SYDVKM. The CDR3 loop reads CASSPTSGTLLYEQYF. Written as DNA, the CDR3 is TGTGCCAGCAGTCCCACTAGCGGGACTCTCCTCTACGAGCAGTACTTC.